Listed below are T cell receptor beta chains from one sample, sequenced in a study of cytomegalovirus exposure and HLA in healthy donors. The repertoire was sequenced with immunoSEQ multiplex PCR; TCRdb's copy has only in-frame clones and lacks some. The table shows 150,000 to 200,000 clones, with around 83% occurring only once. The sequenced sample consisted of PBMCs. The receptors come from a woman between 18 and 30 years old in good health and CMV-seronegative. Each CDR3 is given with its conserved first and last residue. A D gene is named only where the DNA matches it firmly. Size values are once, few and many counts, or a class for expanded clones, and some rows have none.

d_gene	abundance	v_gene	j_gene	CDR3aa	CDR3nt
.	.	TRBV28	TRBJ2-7	CASTLQGAGSYEQYF	TGTGCCAGCACACTCCAAGGGGCTGGGTCCTACGAGCAGTACTTC
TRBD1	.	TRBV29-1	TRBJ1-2	CSVEFLAGGTGYTF	TGCAGCGTTGAGTTTTTGGCAGGGGGCACTGGCTACACCTTC
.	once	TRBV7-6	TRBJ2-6	CASSLAHGTVGDNVLTF	TGTGCCAGCAGCTTAGCGCATGGAACAGTTGGTGACAACGTCCTGACTTTC
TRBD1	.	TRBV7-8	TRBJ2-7	CASSFVQGSSYEQYF	TGTGCCAGCAGCTTTGTACAGGGGTCTTCCTACGAGCAGTACTTC
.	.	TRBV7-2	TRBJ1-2	CASSPDSSPGYTF	TGTGCCAGCAGCCCGGACAGTTCCCCTGGCTACACCTTC
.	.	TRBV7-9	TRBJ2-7	CASSPSRGNEQYF	TGTGCCAGCAGCCCCTCACGCGGAAACGAGCAGTACTTC
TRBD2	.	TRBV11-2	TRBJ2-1	CASSSSGGPNEQFF	TGTGCCAGCAGCTCGTCGGGGGGGCCAAATGAGCAGTTCTTC
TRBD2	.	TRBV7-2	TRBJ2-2	CASSLGLAGAGELFF	TGTGCCAGCAGCTTAGGGCTAGCGGGGGCCGGGGAGCTGTTTTTT
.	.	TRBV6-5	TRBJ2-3	CASSMTGRADTQYF	TGTGCCAGCAGCATGACAGGCCGCGCAGATACGCAGTATTTT
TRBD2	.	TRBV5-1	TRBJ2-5	CASSPGLAGSPEQETQYF	TGCGCCAGCAGCCCGGGACTAGCGGGAAGTCCTGAACAAGAGACCCAGTACTTC
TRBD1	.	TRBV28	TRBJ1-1	CASRKSTGKNTEAFF	TGTGCCAGCAGGAAGTCGACAGGGAAGAACACTGAAGCTTTCTTT
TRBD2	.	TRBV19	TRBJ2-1	CASSKTSGGTMADEQFF	TGTGCCAGTAGTAAGACTAGCGGGGGAACTATGGCCGATGAGCAGTTCTTC
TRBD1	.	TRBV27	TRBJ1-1	CASRTGLGTEAFF	TGTGCCAGCAGGACAGGGCTTGGCACTGAAGCTTTCTTT
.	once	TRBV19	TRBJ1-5	CASSMLATPGQPQHF	TGTGCCAGTAGTATGTTGGCGACGCCAGGTCAGCCCCAGCATTTT
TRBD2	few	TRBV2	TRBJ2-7	CASSGGGGAPEYF	TGTGCCAGCAGTGGAGGCGGGGGGGCCCCGGAGTACTTC
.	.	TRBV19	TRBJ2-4	CASYGHLENIQYF	TGTGCCAGTTACGGACATCTGGAAAACATTCAGTACTTC